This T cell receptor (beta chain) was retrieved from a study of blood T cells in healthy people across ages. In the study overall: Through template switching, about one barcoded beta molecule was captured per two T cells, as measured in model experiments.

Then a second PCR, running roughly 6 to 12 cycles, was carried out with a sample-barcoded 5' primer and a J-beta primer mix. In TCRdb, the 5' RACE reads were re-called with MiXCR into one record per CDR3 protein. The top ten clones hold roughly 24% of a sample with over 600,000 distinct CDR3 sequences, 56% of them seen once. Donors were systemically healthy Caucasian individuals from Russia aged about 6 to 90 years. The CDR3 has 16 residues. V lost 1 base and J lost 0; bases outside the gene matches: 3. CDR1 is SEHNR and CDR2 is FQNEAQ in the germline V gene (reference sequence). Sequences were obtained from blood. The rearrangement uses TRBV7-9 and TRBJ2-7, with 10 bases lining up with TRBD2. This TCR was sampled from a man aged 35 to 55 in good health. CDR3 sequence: CASSLGLAGISYEQYF. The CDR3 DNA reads TGTGCCAGCAGCTTAGGACTAGCGGGCATCTCCTACGAGCAGTACTTC.